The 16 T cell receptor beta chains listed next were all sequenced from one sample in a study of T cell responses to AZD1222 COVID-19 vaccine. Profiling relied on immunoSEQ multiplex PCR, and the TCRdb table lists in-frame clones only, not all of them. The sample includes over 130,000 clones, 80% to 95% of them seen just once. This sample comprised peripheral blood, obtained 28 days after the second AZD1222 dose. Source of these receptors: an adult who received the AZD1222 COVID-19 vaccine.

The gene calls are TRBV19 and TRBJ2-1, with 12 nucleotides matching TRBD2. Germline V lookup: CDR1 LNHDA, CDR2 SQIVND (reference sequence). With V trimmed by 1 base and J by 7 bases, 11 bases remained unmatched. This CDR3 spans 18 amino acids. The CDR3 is CASSIAERLAGVGNEQFF. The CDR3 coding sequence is TGTGCCAGTAGTATAGCCGAGAGACTAGCGGGAGTAGGTAATGAGCAGTTCTTC.

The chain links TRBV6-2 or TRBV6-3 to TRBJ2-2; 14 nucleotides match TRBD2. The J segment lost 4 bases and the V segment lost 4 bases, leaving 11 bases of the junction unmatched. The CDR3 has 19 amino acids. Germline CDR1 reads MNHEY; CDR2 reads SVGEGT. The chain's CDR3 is CASSSLGLAGVGSTGELFF. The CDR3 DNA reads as TGTGCCAGCAGTTCCCTGGGACTAGCGGGAGTAGGGAGCACCGGGGAGCTGTTTTTT.

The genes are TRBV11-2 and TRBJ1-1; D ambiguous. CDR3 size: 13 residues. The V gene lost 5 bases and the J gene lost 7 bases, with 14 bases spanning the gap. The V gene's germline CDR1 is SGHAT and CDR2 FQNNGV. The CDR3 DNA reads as TGTGCCAGCAGCCGGTTGAGAGCCGTTGAAGCTTTCTTT. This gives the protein CASSRLRAVEAFF.

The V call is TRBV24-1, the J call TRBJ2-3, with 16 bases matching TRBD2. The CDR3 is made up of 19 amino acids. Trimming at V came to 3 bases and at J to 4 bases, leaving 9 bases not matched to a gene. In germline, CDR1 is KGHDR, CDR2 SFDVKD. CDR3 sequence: CATSDQGGLAGGPPDTQYF. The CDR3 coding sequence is TGTGCCACCAGTGATCAAGGGGGACTAGCGGGAGGGCCCCCAGATACGCAGTATTTT.

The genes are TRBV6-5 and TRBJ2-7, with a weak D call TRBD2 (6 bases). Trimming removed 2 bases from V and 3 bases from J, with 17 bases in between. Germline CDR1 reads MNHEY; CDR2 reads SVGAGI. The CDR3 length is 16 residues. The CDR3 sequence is CASSYRETGLYYEQYF. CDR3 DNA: TGTGCCAGCAGTTACCGGGAGACGGGATTGTACTACGAGCAGTACTTC.

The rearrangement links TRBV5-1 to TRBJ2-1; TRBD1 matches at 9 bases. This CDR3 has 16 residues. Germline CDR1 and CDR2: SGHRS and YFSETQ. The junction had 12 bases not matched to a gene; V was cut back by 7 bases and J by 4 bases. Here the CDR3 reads CASCEWTGAGYNEQFF. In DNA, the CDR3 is TGCGCCAGCTGCGAATGGACAGGGGCGGGATACAATGAGCAGTTCTTC.

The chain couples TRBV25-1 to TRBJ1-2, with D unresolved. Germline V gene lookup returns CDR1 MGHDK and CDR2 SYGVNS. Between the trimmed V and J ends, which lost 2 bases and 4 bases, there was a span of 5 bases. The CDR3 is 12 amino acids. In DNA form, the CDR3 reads TGTGCCAGCAGTGAAGGGGTCTATGGCTACACCTTC. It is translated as CASSEGVYGYTF.

CDR3 sequence: CASSSVSSGQGFGYTF. The CDR3 DNA follows: TGTGCCAGCAGTTCCGTATCTTCTGGACAGGGCTTTGGCTACACCTTC. The chain carries TRBV27 and TRBJ1-2; 8 bases are a match to TRBD1. This CDR3 has 16 amino acids. The germline V gene encodes CDR1 MNHEY and CDR2 SMNVEV (reference sequence). Trimming at V came to 4 bases and at J to 7 bases, leaving 14 bases not matched to a gene.

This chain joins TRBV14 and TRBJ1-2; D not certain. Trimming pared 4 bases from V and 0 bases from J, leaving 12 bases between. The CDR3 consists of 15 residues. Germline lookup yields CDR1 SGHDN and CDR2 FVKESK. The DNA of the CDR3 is TGTGCCAGCAGCCTTTCCAGGAGGGCTAACTATGGCTACACCTTC. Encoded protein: CASSLSRRANYGYTF. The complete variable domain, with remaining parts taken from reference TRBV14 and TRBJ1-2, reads EAGVTQFPSHSVIEKGQTVTLRCDPISGHDNLYWYRRVMGKEIKFLLHFVKESKQDESGMPNNRFLAERTGGTYSTLKVQPAELEDSGVYFCASSLSRRANYGYTFGSGTRLTVV.

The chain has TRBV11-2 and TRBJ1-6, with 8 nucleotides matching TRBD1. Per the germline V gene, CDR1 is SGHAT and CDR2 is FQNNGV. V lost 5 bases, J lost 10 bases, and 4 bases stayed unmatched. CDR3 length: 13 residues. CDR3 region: CASSGQGNSPLHF. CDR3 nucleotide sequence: TGTGCCAGCAGCGGACAGGGAAACTCACCCCTCCACTTT.

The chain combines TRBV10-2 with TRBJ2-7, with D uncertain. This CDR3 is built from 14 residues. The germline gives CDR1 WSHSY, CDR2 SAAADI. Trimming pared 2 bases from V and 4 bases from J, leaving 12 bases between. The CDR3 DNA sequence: TGCGCCAGCAGTGAGCGGGTAGAAGGGTACGAGCAGTACTTC. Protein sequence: CASSERVEGYEQYF.

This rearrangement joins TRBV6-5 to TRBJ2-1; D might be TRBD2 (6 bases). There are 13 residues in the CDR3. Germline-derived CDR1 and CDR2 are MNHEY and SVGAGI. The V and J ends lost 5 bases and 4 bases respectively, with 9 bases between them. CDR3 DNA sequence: TGTGCCAGCAGTCCCGGGGGATACAATGAGCAGTTCTTC. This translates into CASSPGGYNEQFF.

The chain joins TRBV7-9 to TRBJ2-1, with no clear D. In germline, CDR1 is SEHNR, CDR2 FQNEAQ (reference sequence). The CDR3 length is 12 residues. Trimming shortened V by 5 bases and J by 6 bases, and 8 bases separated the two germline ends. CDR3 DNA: TGTGCCAGCAGCCCCCTGGGCAATGAGCAGTTCTTC. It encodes CASSPLGNEQFF.

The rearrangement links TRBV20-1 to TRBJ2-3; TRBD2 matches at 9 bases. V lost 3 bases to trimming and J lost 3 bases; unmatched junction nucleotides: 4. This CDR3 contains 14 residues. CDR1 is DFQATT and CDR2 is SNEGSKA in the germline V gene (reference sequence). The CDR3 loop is CSASAGGPTDTQYF. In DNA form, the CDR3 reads TGCAGTGCTAGTGCGGGAGGGCCGACAGATACGCAGTATTTT.

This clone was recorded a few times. The CDR3 DNA is TGTGCCAGCAGTGCCCCTCGCCGTCGCTCTGGAAACACCATATATTTT. It encodes CASSAPRRRSGNTIYF. The rearrangement links TRBV25-1 to TRBJ1-3; no definite D call. Trimming removed 4 bases from V and 0 bases from J, with 13 bases in between. The CDR3 is made up of 16 amino acids. The V gene's germline CDR1 is MGHDK and CDR2 SYGVNS.

The CDR3 here is CASSLVGGTPLHF. The CDR3 DNA reads as TGTGCCAGCAGCTTAGTGGGGGGAACACCCCTCCACTTT. The chain uses TRBV11-2 and TRBJ1-6, with D perhaps TRBD1 (5 bases). This CDR3 is built from 13 residues. Per the germline V gene, CDR1 is SGHAT and CDR2 is FQNNGV. Deletions cut 1 base from V and 11 bases from J, with 9 bases between.